The present T cell receptor beta chain was sequenced within a study of T cell repertoires in cytomegalovirus infection (dated by TCRdb to between 2018 and 2021). About the study as a whole: Peptide stimulations targeted recently identified HLA-C-restricted CMV epitopes, whose presentation resists viral immunomodulation, together with well-studied HLA-B-restricted epitopes. The HLA type of each donor mattered for the analysis, because public TCR beta signatures pointed to carriage of CMV infection along with the matching HLA type.

Regarding this clonotype: Its antigen remains unidentified. Base-call qualities are not available, and no considerably larger clone is one nucleotide away.

The sequencing machine was an Illumina HiSeq 1500. The public reads were run again by TCRdb, first through fastp at Q25 and then through MiXCR, and only productive beta chains were kept. Rows are combined by CDR3 protein, so each entry shows the most common genes and DNA. Recorded for this sample are approximately 990,000 distinct CDR3 sequences; roughly 31% of them occurred a single time. In total, the top ten clones hold about an eighth of the sample. Findings and caveats that apply to the study as a whole: In both this cohort and an independent roughly 400-donor cohort, the cumulative frequency of public TCR beta family members distinguished carriers of CMV infection plus the relevant HLA type. The ex vivo response was dominated by HLA-C-restricted CMV-specific TCR beta clonotypes, and the single most frequent clonotype in two of eight donors was supplied by these HLA-C-restricted clonotypes.

The treatment or condition label corresponds to: in vitro stimulation with specific CMV peptide epitopes to enrich CMV-specific T cells. The TCR sequence derives from a human donor in good health (CMV status not recorded). Some clones in this sample may be carry-over from other donors' samples. Sample: cultured CD8+ T cells from PBMCs, taken from culture after CMV antigen stimulation.

The CDR3 amino acid sequence is: CATEDRGETKNIQYF. The bases read TGTGCCACTGAGGACAGGGGAGAAACCAAAAACATTCAGTACTTC. The rearranged chain carries TRBV10-3 and TRBJ2-4; TRBD1 agrees with 9 junctional bases. CDR1 ENHRY and CDR2 SYGVKD are derived from the germline V gene. V is cut back by 10 bases and J by 2 bases, with 9 bases in the junction unmatched. Spanning cysteine to phenylalanine, the CDR3 consists of 15 amino acids. The kept DNA is CDR3 alone, 45 bases in frame from the first base.